This passage covers 32 T cell receptor beta chains from one sample sequenced in a study of blood T cell repertoires in COVID-19. TCRdb's copy holds only in-frame clones and misses some; the assay was immunoSEQ multiplex PCR. The data contain over 100,000 clones, 84% of them singletons. The sequenced sample was peripheral blood. These receptor sequences come from a human donor in a cohort sampled during active COVID-19.

The CDR3 bases are TGCGCCAGCAGCTTGGTGACGGGGGGGCAAGATACGCAGTATTTT. Residues: CASSLVTGGQDTQYF. The genes are TRBV5-1 and TRBJ2-3; 8 nucleotides agree with TRBD2. The CDR3 is made up of 15 amino acids. V gave up 0 bases and J gave up 5 bases; unmatched junction bases: 5. CDR1 SGHRS and CDR2 YFSETQ come from the germline V gene.

V and J are TRBV27 and TRBJ2-7; 8 positions agree with TRBD1. CDR3 length: 14 amino acids. The V segment lost 5 bases and the J segment 3 bases; nucleotides outside the gene matches: 6. Germline V gene lookup returns CDR1 MNHEY and CDR2 SMNVEV (reference sequence). As DNA, the CDR3 is TGTGCCAGCAGTGTGACAGGGGCGGGCTACGAGCAGTACTTC. This encodes CASSVTGAGYEQYF.

The chain combines TRBV27 with TRBJ2-1, with unresolved D. Trimming cost V 2 bases and J 6 bases, with 17 bases left between them. The germline V gene encodes CDR1 MNHEY and CDR2 SMNVEV (reference sequence). This CDR3 region has 16 residues. This CDR3 reads CASSLRESIFPNEQFF. CDR3 coding DNA: TGTGCCAGCAGTTTACGCGAAAGTATCTTTCCCAATGAGCAGTTCTTC.

V is TRBV5-1 and J is TRBJ1-1; 7 bases map to TRBD1. The germline CDR1 and CDR2 sequences are SGHRS and YFSETQ. There are 14 residues in the CDR3. J gave up 3 bases and V 1 base, and 3 bases lay outside the gene matches. The CDR3 here is CASSLTGVDTEAFF. CDR3 bases: TGCGCCAGCAGCTTGACAGGGGTGGACACTGAAGCTTTCTTT.

In this sample, this clone turned up once. The chain combines TRBV5-4 with TRBJ1-1; 8 positions agree with TRBD1. V lost 5 bases, J lost 6 bases, and 12 bases stayed unmatched. CDR3 length equals 15 residues. The V gene's germline CDR1 is SGHNT and CDR2 YYREEE (reference sequence). The CDR3 nucleotides are TGTGCCAGCAGGGGGCAGGGGGCCGAAAATCCTGAAGCTTTCTTT. Amino acid sequence: CASRGQGAENPEAFF.

CDR3 coding DNA: TGTGCCAGCGGGGGCAGAACTAATGAAAAACTGTTTTTT. Translation: CASGGRTNEKLFF. This chain joins TRBV2 and TRBJ1-4, with D perhaps matching TRBD1 (6 bases). The CDR3 has 13 residues. Trimming pared 8 bases from V and 1 base from J, leaving 8 bases between. Germline V CDR1 and CDR2: SNHLY, FYNNEI.

V is TRBV7-9 and J is TRBJ2-3, with 7 nucleotides matching TRBD1. With V trimmed by 1 base and J by 3 bases, 1 base remained unmatched. The CDR3 is made up of 14 amino acids. Germline V gene lookup returns CDR1 SEHNR and CDR2 FQNEAQ (reference sequence). The DNA for the CDR3 is TGTGCCAGCAGCTTAGGACAGGGAACAGATACGCAGTATTTT. Encoded protein: CASSLGQGTDTQYF. Full variable domain (missing parts from reference TRBV7-9 and TRBJ2-3): DTGVSQNPRHKITKRGQNVTFRCDPISEHNRLYWYRQTLGQGPEFLTYFQNEAQLEKSRLLSDRFSAERPKGSFSTLEIQRTEQGDSAMYLCASSLGQGTDTQYFGPGTRLTVL.

The chain uses TRBV7-2 and TRBJ1-2, with D hard to call. This CDR3 spans 13 amino acids. CDR1 and CDR2 (germline): SGHTA, FQGNSA. V lost 6 bases, J lost 5 bases, and 13 bases lay in between. The CDR3 DNA sequence: TGTGCCAGCAGACCCGTCCGGGGATATGGCTACACCTTC. Translating it yields CASRPVRGYGYTF.

The chain employs TRBV7-9 and TRBJ2-7, with 10 bases fitting TRBD1. This CDR3 has 15 residues. Germline V gives CDR1 SEHNR, CDR2 FQNEAQ (reference sequence). Losses at the gene ends were 5 bases for V and 4 bases for J; bases not matched to a gene: 8. The CDR3 reads CASSRRTGGKYEQYF. The CDR3 region has the DNA TGTGCCAGCAGCCGCAGGACAGGGGGAAAATACGAGCAGTACTTC.

This chain links TRBV18 with TRBJ2-7; D is perhaps TRBD2 (5 bases). CDR3 length: 14 residues. The V end was cut by 2 bases, the J end by 5 bases, with 13 bases between. Per germline, CDR1 KGHSH and CDR2 LQKENI. CDR3 bases: TGTGCCAGCTCACCATTAACACCCGGGAACGAGCAGTACTTC. It encodes CASSPLTPGNEQYF.

V usage is TRBV5-1 and J usage is TRBJ2-3; 7 bases align to TRBD1. CDR1 and CDR2 from the germline V gene are SGHRS and YFSETQ. CDR3 length equals 16 residues. J gave up 0 bases and V 3 bases, and 7 bases lay outside the gene matches. CDR3: CASSSAGTASTDTQYF. The CDR3 coding sequence is TGCGCCAGCAGCTCCGCCGGGACAGCTAGCACAGATACGCAGTATTTT.

The rearrangement links TRBV6-6 to TRBJ2-3; 9 nucleotides match TRBD1. The CDR3 totals 15 residues. Germline V lookup: CDR1 MNHNY, CDR2 SVGAGI (reference sequence). Trimming cost V 4 bases and J 2 bases; bases outside gene matches: 4. The CDR3 DNA sequence: TGTGCCAGCAGTTCCCGGGACAGGGCCACAGATACGCAGTATTTT. Translated, it gives CASSSRDRATDTQYF.

V usage is TRBV7-2 and J usage is TRBJ1-6, with 8 bases that match TRBD1. Per germline, CDR1 SGHTA and CDR2 FQGNSA. CDR3 length equals 16 residues. J lost 6 bases, V lost 1 base, and 5 bases had no gene match. The CDR3 sequence: CASSLELTGVNSPLHF. The CDR3 DNA follows: TGTGCCAGCAGCTTAGAGCTGACAGGGGTTAATTCACCCCTCCACTTT.

This clone has only one observation. The chain uses TRBV6-1 and TRBJ1-1; 7 bases are a match to TRBD1. Trimming cost V 2 bases and J 0 bases; bases outside gene matches: 3. The CDR3 consists of 15 residues. Germline-derived CDR1 and CDR2 are MNHNS and SASEGT. DNA of the CDR3: TGTGCCAGCAGTGAACGACAGGGATTGAACACTGAAGCTTTCTTT. Translated, it gives CASSERQGLNTEAFF.

This clone was seen once. The chain is built from TRBV28 and TRBJ1-5, with D unresolved. The CDR3 contains 12 residues. V lost 7 bases to trimming and J lost 4 bases, with 8 bases between them. Germline-derived CDR1 and CDR2 are MDHEN and SYDVKM. CDR3 in amino acids: CASKTWNQPQHF. The CDR3 DNA sequence: TGTGCCAGCAAGACTTGGAATCAGCCCCAGCATTTT.

The chain combines TRBV9 with TRBJ1-5; D might be TRBD1 (5 bases). The germline CDR1 and CDR2 sequences are SGDLS and YYNGEE. Trimming stripped 3 bases from V and 5 bases from J, with 15 bases between. This CDR3 spans 15 amino acids. CDR3 sequence (DNA): TGTGCCAGCAGCGGGGGGGACGGAATGTATCAGCCCCAGCATTTT. Translated: CASSGGDGMYQPQHF. The full variable domain, rest sourced from reference TRBV9 and TRBJ1-5, is DSGVTQTPKHLITATGQRVTLRCSPRSGDLSVYWYQQSLDQGLQFLIQYYNGEERAKGNILERFSAQQFPDLHSELNLSSLELGDSALYFCASSGGDGMYQPQHFGDGTRLSIL.

The V and J genes are TRBV3-1 (or the pseudogene TRBV3-2) and TRBJ1-5; 12 positions match TRBD1. The CDR3 covers 14 residues. CDR1 and CDR2 from the germline V gene are LGHDT and YNNKEL (reference sequence). Losses at the gene ends were 5 bases for V and 7 bases for J; bases not matched to a gene: 3. Here the CDR3 reads CASSGTGGDQPQHF. The CDR3 nucleotides read TGTGCCAGCAGCGGGACAGGGGGCGACCAGCCCCAGCATTTT.

DNA for the CDR3: TGTGCCTGGTTCAGGGGTTACACTGAAGCTTTCTTT. Protein product: CAWFRGYTEAFF. The chain recombines TRBV30 with TRBJ1-1; D may be TRBD1 (6 bases). V lost 5 bases to trimming and J lost 3 bases, with 10 bases between them. CDR1 is GTSNPN, CDR2 SVGIG, per germline (reference sequence). There are 12 residues in the CDR3.

The chain employs TRBV6-5 and TRBJ2-5; no firm D call. The germline V gene encodes CDR1 MNHEY and CDR2 SVGAGI. There are 14 residues in the CDR3. Trimming cost V 4 bases and J 4 bases, with 13 bases left between them. Here the CDR3 reads CASSSPGDRETQYF. CDR3 coding DNA: TGTGCCAGCAGTTCCCCAGGTGACCGAGAGACCCAGTACTTC.

The rearrangement uses TRBV6-4 and TRBJ2-7; 9 bases fit TRBD1. J lost 2 bases, V lost 10 bases, and 12 bases had no gene match. The CDR3 is made up of 15 amino acids. Germline V gives CDR1 MRHNA, CDR2 SNTAGT. The CDR3 protein is CAIIHPGQGAYEQYF. CDR3 sequence (DNA): TGTGCCATCATTCACCCGGGACAGGGTGCCTACGAGCAGTACTTC.

This chain uses TRBV28 with TRBJ2-3; TRBD2 matches at 11 bases. CDR3 length: 16 residues. From germline, CDR1 is MDHEN and CDR2 SYDVKM. With 3 bases clipped from V and 2 bases from J, the junction kept 4 bases outside the gene matches. The CDR3 nucleotides are TGTGCCAGCAGTTTCTCTAGCGGGGGGAACACAGATACGCAGTATTTT. Translating it yields CASSFSSGGNTDTQYF.

This clone showed up just once. This rearrangement joins TRBV7-3 to TRBJ2-2; D not resolved. This CDR3 is built from 14 residues. With 7 bases removed from V and 5 bases from J, the gap between germline ends came to 14 bases. Germline lookup yields CDR1 SGHTA and CDR2 FQGTGA. As DNA, the CDR3 is TGTGCCAGCACCCTCAAGTCGGGTACCGGGGAGCTGTTTTTT. This translates into CASTLKSGTGELFF.

The rearrangement uses TRBV28 and TRBJ1-5; D possibly corresponds to TRBD1 (6 bases). Germline CDR1 MDHEN, CDR2 SYDVKM. V dropped 6 bases and J dropped 1 base, with 16 bases sitting between them. The CDR3 totals 16 residues. The CDR3 sequence: CASRVTGPLSNQPQHF. The CDR3 nucleotides read TGTGCCAGCAGGGTGACAGGACCCCTGAGCAATCAGCCCCAGCATTTT.

This clone has more than one count but fewer than ten. V usage is TRBV4-3 and J usage is TRBJ2-3, with 7 bases identical to TRBD2. The CDR3 spans 18 residues. The V gene's germline CDR1 is LGHNA and CDR2 YSLEER. V shed 4 bases and J 4 bases; nucleotides not matched to a gene: 17. The CDR3 spells CASSPGQAGTVSADTQYF. The CDR3 DNA follows: TGCGCCAGCAGCCCCGGGCAAGCGGGGACGGTGTCGGCAGATACGCAGTATTTT.

This rearrangement joins TRBV7-2 to TRBJ2-1; 12 bases map to TRBD2. The CDR3 length is 14 residues. Germline V gene data show CDR1 as SGHTA and CDR2 as FQGNSA. V lost 6 bases to trimming and J lost 8 bases; unmatched junction nucleotides: 5. CDR3 sequence reads: CASRWTSGVYEQFF. The DNA of the CDR3 is TGTGCCAGCAGGTGGACTAGCGGGGTCTATGAGCAGTTCTTC.

The chain is built from TRBV5-6 and TRBJ1-2; D is unresolved. This CDR3 region has 12 residues. Germline V lookup: CDR1 SGHDT, CDR2 YYEEEE. V dropped 2 bases and J dropped 3 bases, with 5 bases sitting between them. Here the CDR3 DNA reads TGTGCCAGCAGCTTTTCCGACTATGGCTACACCTTC. It specifies CASSFSDYGYTF.

This clone showed up just a few times. This chain connects TRBV2 to TRBJ1-2; 8 positions match TRBD1. J lost 4 bases, V lost 10 bases, and 32 bases had no gene match. The length of the CDR3 is 21 residues. Germline CDR1 is SNHLY and CDR2 is FYNNEI. The CDR3 DNA is TGTGCCAACAATCGTTTCCGGGACAGGAGGTTCGGGAGAGGGTCGTCCTATGGCTACACCTTC. Translating it yields CANNRFRDRRFGRGSSYGYTF.

V and J are TRBV2 and TRBJ1-4, with D perhaps matching TRBD1 (6 bases). V was pared by 4 bases and J by 7 bases, with 13 bases between. CDR3 size: 14 residues. In germline, CDR1 is SNHLY, CDR2 FYNNEI. The CDR3 DNA reads TGTGCCAGCAGTGGGGACAACCGGGGTGAAAAACTGTTTTTT. It codes for CASSGDNRGEKLFF.

The chain recombines TRBV2 with TRBJ2-5, with a possible D match to TRBD1 (6 bases). This CDR3 is 11 amino acids long. Germline lookup yields CDR1 SNHLY and CDR2 FYNNEI. V lost 11 bases and J lost 5, with 12 bases in between. The DNA of the CDR3 is TGTGCCTCCTGGGGGCCTGAGACCCAGTACTTC. This gives the protein CASWGPETQYF.

This chain links TRBV9 with TRBJ2-5; possibly TRBD2 for D (7 bases). The CDR3 loop spans 18 amino acids. Germline values: CDR1 SGDLS, CDR2 YYNGEE. With 0 bases removed from V and 2 bases from J, the gap between germline ends came to 20 bases. The DNA for the CDR3 is TGTGCCAGCAGCGTAGGAGCTGCTTGGGGGGGGGCACAAGAGACCCAGTACTTC. This sequence encodes CASSVGAAWGGAQETQYF.

The rearrangement joins TRBV30 to TRBJ2-7; tentative D call: TRBD2 (6 bases). The CDR3 extends over 15 amino acids. CDR1 is GTSNPN, CDR2 SVGIG, per germline (reference sequence). Between the trimmed V and J ends, which lost 4 bases and 0 bases, there was a span of 16 bases. The CDR3 is CAWNTRERSSYEQYF. DNA for the CDR3: TGTGCCTGGAACACTCGGGAGCGGAGCTCCTACGAGCAGTACTTC.

The chain links TRBV7-2 to TRBJ1-4; D is possibly TRBD1 (5 bases). V was pared by 2 bases and J by 3 bases, with 10 bases between. CDR1 SGHTA and CDR2 FQGNSA come from the germline V gene. The CDR3 is 15 amino acids. The CDR3 coding sequence is TGTGCCAGCAGCTTACAGGGCCACCCTAATGAAAAACTGTTTTTT. As protein: CASSLQGHPNEKLFF.